The present entry profiles one T cell receptor beta chain with its context. Its target is not known. The protocol was immunoSEQ multiplex PCR, while the TCRdb copy is restricted to in-frame clones and leaves out a portion. Here the sample spans 2.3 million or so clones, approximately 93% being singletons. This sample was taken from a study of shared clonotypes between healthy human individuals. General study points: Larger estimated richness was generally recorded for naive subsets relative to memory subsets. Clonotype sharing among donors likely depends on sequencing depth.

The CDR3 runs to 17 residues. The germline V and J ends were trimmed by 1 base and 0 bases, with 15 bases remaining between them. Germline CDR1 reads SGHAT; CDR2 reads FQNNGV. Sequencing was carried out using naive CD4+ T cells from PBMCs. As for subset: CD45RA+ positively selected. J is TRBJ1-2 and V is TRBV11-2; no definite D call. The clonotype originates from a man younger than 35 in good health. Some clones in this sample may be carry-over from other donors' samples. The CDR3 loop reads CASSLVWEAGSNYGYTF. The CDR3 DNA sequence: TGTGCCAGCAGCTTAGTTTGGGAGGCGGGCTCTAACTATGGCTACACCTTC.